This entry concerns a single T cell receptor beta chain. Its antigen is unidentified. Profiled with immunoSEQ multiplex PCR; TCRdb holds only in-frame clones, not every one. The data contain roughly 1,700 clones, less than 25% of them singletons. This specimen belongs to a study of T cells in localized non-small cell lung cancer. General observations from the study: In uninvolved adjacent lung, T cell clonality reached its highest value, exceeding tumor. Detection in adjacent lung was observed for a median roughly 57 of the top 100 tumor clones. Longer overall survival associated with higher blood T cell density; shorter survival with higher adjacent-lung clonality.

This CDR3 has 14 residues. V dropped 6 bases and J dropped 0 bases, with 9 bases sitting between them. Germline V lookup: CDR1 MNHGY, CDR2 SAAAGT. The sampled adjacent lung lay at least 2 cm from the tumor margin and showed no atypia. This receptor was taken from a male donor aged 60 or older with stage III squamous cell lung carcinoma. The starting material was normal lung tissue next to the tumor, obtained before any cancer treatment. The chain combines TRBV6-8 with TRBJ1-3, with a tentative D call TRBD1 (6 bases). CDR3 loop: CASRQGISGNTIYF. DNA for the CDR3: TGTGCCAGCAGACAGGGCATCTCTGGAAACACCATATATTTT.